The sequence of this T cell receptor (beta chain) was determined in a study of T cells in Graves' hyperthyroidism and ophthalmopathy. Trimming removed 0 bases from V and 8 bases from J, with 16 bases in between. This CDR3 contains 14 residues. CDR1 is DFQATT and CDR2 is SNEGSKA in the germline V gene (reference sequence). Amplified regions were TCR beta CDR3 sequences from RNA transcripts. TCR CDR3 regions were first amplified by RT-PCR with HTBI primers. TCRdb used MiXCR to reprocess the multiplex PCR reads, holding one entry per CDR3 protein. Of about 200,000 distinct CDR3 sequences listed, roughly 18% are singletons.

Sequencing input: blood. The chain recombines TRBV20-1 with TRBJ1-1; D ambiguous. The TCR sequence derives from a man in his forties with Graves' hyperthyroidism. CDR3 bases: TGCAGTGCTAGAGATCAAACTACGGGTGGGGAAGCTTTCTTT. Residues: CSARDQTTGGEAFF.